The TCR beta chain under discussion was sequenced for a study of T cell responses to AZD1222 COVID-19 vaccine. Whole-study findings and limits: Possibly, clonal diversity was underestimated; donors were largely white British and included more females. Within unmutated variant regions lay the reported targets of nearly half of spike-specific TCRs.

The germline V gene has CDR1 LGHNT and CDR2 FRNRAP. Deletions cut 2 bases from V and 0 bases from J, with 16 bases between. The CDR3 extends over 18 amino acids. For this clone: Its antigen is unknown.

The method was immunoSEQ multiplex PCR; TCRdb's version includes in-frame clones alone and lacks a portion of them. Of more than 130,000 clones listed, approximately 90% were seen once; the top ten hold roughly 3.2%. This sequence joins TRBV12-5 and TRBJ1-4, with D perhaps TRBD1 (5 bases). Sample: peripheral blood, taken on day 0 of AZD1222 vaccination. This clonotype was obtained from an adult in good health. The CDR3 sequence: CASGLMLGDFATNEKLFF. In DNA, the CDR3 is TGTGCTAGTGGTTTGATGTTGGGGGACTTTGCAACTAATGAAAAACTGTTTTTT.